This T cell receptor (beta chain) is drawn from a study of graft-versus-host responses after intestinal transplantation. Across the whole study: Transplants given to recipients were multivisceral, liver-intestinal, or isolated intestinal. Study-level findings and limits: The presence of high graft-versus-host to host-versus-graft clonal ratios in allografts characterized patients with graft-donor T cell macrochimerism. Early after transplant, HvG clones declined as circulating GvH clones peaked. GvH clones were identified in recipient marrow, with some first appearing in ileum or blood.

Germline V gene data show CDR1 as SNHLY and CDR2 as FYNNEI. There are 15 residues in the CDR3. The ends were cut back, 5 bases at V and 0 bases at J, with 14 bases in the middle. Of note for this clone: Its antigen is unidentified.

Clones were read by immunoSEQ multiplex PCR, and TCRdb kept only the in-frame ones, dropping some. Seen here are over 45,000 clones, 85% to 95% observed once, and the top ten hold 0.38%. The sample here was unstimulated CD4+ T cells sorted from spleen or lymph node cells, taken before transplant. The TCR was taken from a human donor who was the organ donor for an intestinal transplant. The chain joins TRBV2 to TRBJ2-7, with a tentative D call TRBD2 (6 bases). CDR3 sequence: CASSFRDGSSYEQYF. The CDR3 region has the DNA TGTGCCAGCAGTTTCCGGGACGGGAGCTCCTACGAGCAGTACTTC.